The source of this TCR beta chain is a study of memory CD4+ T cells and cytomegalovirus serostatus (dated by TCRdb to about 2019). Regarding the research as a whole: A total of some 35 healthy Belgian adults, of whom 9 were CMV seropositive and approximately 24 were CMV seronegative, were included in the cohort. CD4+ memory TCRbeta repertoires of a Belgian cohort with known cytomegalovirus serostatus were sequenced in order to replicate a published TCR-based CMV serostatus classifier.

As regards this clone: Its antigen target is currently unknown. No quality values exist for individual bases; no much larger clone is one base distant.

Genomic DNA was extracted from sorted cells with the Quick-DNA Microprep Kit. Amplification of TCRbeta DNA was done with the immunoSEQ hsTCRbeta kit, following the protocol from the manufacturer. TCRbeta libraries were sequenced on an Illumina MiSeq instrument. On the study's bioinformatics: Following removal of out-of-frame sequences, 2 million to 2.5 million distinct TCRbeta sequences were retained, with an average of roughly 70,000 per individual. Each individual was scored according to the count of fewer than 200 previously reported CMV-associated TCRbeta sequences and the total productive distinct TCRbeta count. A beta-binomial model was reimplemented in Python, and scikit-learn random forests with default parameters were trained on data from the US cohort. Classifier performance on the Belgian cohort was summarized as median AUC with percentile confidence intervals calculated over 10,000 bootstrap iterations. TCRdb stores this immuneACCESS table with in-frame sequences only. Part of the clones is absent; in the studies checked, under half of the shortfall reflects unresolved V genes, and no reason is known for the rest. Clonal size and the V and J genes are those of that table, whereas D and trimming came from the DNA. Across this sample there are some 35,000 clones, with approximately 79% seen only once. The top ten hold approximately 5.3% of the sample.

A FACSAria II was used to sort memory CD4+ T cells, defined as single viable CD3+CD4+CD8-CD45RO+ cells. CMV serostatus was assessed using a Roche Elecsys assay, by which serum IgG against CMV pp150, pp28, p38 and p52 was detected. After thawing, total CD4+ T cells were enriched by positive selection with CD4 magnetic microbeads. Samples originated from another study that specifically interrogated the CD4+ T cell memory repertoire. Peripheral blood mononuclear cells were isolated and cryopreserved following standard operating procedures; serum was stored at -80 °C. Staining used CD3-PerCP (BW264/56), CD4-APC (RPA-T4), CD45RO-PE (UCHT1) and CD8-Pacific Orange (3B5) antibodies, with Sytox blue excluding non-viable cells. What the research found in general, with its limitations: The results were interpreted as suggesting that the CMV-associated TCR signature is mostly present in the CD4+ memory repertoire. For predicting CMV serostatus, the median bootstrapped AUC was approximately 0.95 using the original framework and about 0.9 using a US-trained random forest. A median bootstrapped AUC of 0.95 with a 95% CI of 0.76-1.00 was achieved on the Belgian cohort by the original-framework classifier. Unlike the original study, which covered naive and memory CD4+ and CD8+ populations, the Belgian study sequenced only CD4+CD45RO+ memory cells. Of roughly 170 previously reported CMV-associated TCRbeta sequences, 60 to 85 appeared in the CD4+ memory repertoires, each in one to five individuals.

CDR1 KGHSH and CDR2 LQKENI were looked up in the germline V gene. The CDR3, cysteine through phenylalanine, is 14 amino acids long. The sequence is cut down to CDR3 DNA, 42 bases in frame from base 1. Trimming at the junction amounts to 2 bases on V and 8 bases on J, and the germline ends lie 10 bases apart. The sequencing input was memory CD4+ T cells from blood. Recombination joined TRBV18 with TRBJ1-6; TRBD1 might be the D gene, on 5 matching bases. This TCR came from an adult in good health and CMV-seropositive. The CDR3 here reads CASSPGGKDSPLHF. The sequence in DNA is TGTGCCAGCTCACCAGGGGGGAAGGATTCACCCCTCCACTTT. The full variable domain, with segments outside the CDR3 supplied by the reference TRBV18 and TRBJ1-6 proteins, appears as NAGVMQNPRHLVRRRGQEARLRCSPMKGHSHVYWYRQLPEEGLKFMVYLQKENIIDESGMPKERFSAEFPKEGPSILRIQQVVRGDSAAYFCASSPGGKDSPLHFGNGTRLTVT.